These 20 T cell receptor beta chains originate from one sample sequenced in a study of blood T cell repertoires in COVID-19. Repertoires were generated with immunoSEQ multiplex PCR, while TCRdb's copy carries only in-frame clones and drops some. The sample lists about 220,000 clones; 84% were seen once. Sequencing input: peripheral blood. Receptors were obtained from a man aged 30 to 39 with active or convalescent COVID-19.

This clone was seen a single time. The rearrangement links TRBV28 to TRBJ2-3; weak D call: TRBD1 (6 bases). The CDR3 spans 14 residues. The V end lost 7 bases, the J end lost 3 bases, and 14 bases lay between the germline ends. Germline V CDR1 and CDR2: MDHEN, SYDVKM. The CDR3 DNA sequence: TGTGCCAGCATGGGGGCCAGTATGACAGATACGCAGTATTTT. This codes for CASMGASMTDTQYF.

The chain couples TRBV12-3 or TRBV12-4 to TRBJ2-5; tentative D call: TRBD1 (6 bases). This CDR3 comprises 13 residues. V shed 6 bases and J shed 1 base, with 9 bases lying between them. As DNA, the CDR3 is TGTGCCAGCAGACACAGGGTCCAAGAGACCCAGTACTTC. Translated: CASRHRVQETQYF.

The gene calls are TRBV7-2 and TRBJ2-3; maybe TRBD1 (5 bases). V was trimmed by 4 bases and J by 2 bases, leaving 13 bases between them. Germline assignment: CDR1 SGHTA and CDR2 FQGNSA. This CDR3 spans 15 amino acids. Here the CDR3 DNA reads TGTGCCAGCAGCTCCTGGACACGGCTCACAGATACGCAGTATTTT. Its protein is CASSSWTRLTDTQYF.

The V call is TRBV27, the J call TRBJ2-7; 7 positions agree with TRBD1. The CDR3 spans 14 residues. Losses at the gene ends were 3 bases for V and 1 base for J; bases not matched to a gene: 3. Germline-derived CDR1 and CDR2 are MNHEY and SMNVEV (reference sequence). The chain's CDR3 is CASSLSGQSYEQYF. The CDR3 DNA sequence: TGTGCCAGCAGTTTGTCGGGACAGTCCTACGAGCAGTACTTC.

The J gene is TRBJ2-4, the V gene TRBV3-1 (or the pseudogene TRBV3-2), with a possible D match to TRBD1 (6 bases). V was trimmed by 0 bases and J by 1 base, leaving 10 bases between them. CDR1 and CDR2 (germline): LGHDT, YNNKEL (reference sequence). This CDR3 is built from 16 residues. The CDR3 DNA reads TGTGCCAGCAGCCAAGATTGGGGGCGGGCCAAAAACATTCAGTACTTC. Protein product: CASSQDWGRAKNIQYF.

The chain couples TRBV6-2 or TRBV6-3 to TRBJ2-1, with 7 positions matching TRBD1. Per germline, CDR1 MNHEY and CDR2 SVGEGT. CDR3 size: 15 residues. Germline trimming cut 5 bases from V and 0 bases from J; bases unmatched to any gene: 4. CDR3 region: CASSGGQRSYNEQFF. CDR3 coding DNA: TGTGCCAGCAGTGGGGGACAGCGCTCCTACAATGAGCAGTTCTTC.

The V call is TRBV6-1, the J call TRBJ1-2, with D perhaps matching TRBD1 (6 bases). Germline CDR1 is MNHNS and CDR2 is SASEGT. The V end lost 7 bases, the J end lost 2 bases, and 14 bases lay between the germline ends. This CDR3 is built from 14 residues. The CDR3 protein is CASTSAGANYGYTF. For the CDR3, the DNA is TGTGCCAGCACATCGGCGGGGGCAAACTATGGCTACACCTTC.

The CDR3 sequence is CASSGGRRNTEAFF. In DNA form, the CDR3 reads TGTGCCAGCAGCGGCGGGCGGAGGAACACTGAAGCTTTCTTT. The V gene is TRBV9, the J gene TRBJ1-1; D ambiguous. The CDR3 runs 14 residues. Per germline, CDR1 SGDLS and CDR2 YYNGEE. Trimming removed 3 bases at V and 1 base at J, with 10 bases between. The full variable domain, in which reference TRBV9 and TRBJ1-1 provide the parts outside the CDR3, is DSGVTQTPKHLITATGQRVTLRCSPRSGDLSVYWYQQSLDQGLQFLIQYYNGEERAKGNILERFSAQQFPDLHSELNLSSLELGDSALYFCASSGGRRNTEAFFGQGTRLTVV.

CDR3 protein: CASSYTQTGEETQYF. CDR3 sequence (DNA): TGTGCCAGCAGTTACACCCAGACGGGTGAAGAGACCCAGTACTTC. The rearrangement links TRBV6-6 to TRBJ2-5; unclear D gene. Per germline, CDR1 MNHNY and CDR2 SVGAGI (reference sequence). V was shortened by 2 bases and J by 3 bases, with 13 bases between the two germline ends. This CDR3 spans 15 amino acids.

This chain connects TRBV7-9 to TRBJ2-2; tentatively, D is TRBD2 (6 bases). Trimming shortened V by 2 bases and J by 6 bases, and 10 bases separated the two germline ends. The CDR3 runs to 14 residues. Per the germline V gene, CDR1 is SEHNR and CDR2 is FQNEAQ (reference sequence). The CDR3 reads CASSLIRGSGELFF. DNA for the CDR3: TGTGCCAGCAGCTTAATCCGGGGGTCCGGGGAGCTGTTTTTT. The variable domain in full, completed from reference TRBV7-9 and TRBJ2-2, reads DTGVSQNPRHKITKRGQNVTFRCDPISEHNRLYWYRQTLGQGPEFLTYFQNEAQLEKSRLLSDRFSAERPKGSFSTLEIQRTEQGDSAMYLCASSLIRGSGELFFGEGSRLTVL.

V usage is TRBV3-1 (or the pseudogene TRBV3-2) and J usage is TRBJ2-1, with unresolved D. Trimming removed 2 bases from V and 10 bases from J, with 6 bases in between. This CDR3 is built from 11 residues. Germline CDR1 LGHDT, CDR2 YNNKEL (reference sequence). The DNA of the CDR3 is TGTGCCAGCAGCCAAAAAACAGAGCAGTTCTTC. This encodes CASSQKTEQFF.

The gene calls are TRBV7-2 and TRBJ1-1; D may be TRBD1 (6 bases). This CDR3 is built from 13 residues. V lost 2 bases to trimming and J lost 3 bases, with 7 bases between them. Germline V lookup: CDR1 SGHTA, CDR2 FQGNSA. The CDR3 bases are TGTGCCAGCAGCTTACAGGGGTACACTGAAGCTTTCTTT. This gives the protein CASSLQGYTEAFF. The full variable domain, rest sourced from reference TRBV7-2 and TRBJ1-1, is GAGVSQSPSNKVTEKGKDVELRCDPISGHTALYWYRQSLGQGLEFLIYFQGNSAPDKSGLPSDRFSAERTGGSVSTLTIQRTQQEDSAVYLCASSLQGYTEAFFGQGTRLTVV.

The chain has TRBV9 and TRBJ1-1; 10 bases line up with TRBD1. CDR1 is SGDLS, CDR2 YYNGEE, per germline. The CDR3 contains 15 residues. J gave up 5 bases and V 5 bases, and 9 bases lay outside the gene matches. CDR3 protein: CASSRQGAGTTEAFF. CDR3 nucleotides: TGTGCCAGCAGTCGACAGGGGGCAGGTACAACTGAAGCTTTCTTT.

The V call is TRBV4-1, the J call TRBJ1-1, with TRBD1 matching 8 bases. Trimming took 4 bases from V and 5 from J; bases not matched to a gene: 12. The CDR3 is made up of 16 amino acids. The V gene's germline CDR1 is MGHRA and CDR2 YSYEKL. CDR3 in amino acids: CASSPEPLTGGTEAFF. The CDR3 DNA is TGCGCCAGCAGCCCCGAACCGCTAACAGGGGGGACTGAAGCTTTCTTT.

The chain couples TRBV9 to TRBJ1-5; maybe TRBD1 (5 bases). This CDR3 is 15 amino acids long. The germline V and J ends were trimmed by 2 bases and 7 bases, with 16 bases remaining between them. Germline-derived CDR1 and CDR2 are SGDLS and YYNGEE. The CDR3 DNA reads as TGTGCCAGCAGCGTCGGGGGGGTCGTGGGCCAGCCCCAGCATTTT. Translating it yields CASSVGGVVGQPQHF.

The rearrangement joins TRBV12-1 to TRBJ2-3; the table assigns TRBD2, which was not confirmed against the DNA. TRBV12-1 is a known pseudogene. CDR3 size: 15 residues. The CDR3 here is CASSFGRGYTDTQYF. The CDR3 nucleotides are TGTGCCAGCAGCTTTGGTCGGGGGTACACAGATACGCAGTATTTT.

This clone has a single count. The rearrangement uses TRBV19 and TRBJ2-1, with D possibly being TRBD2 (5 bases). The V and J ends lost 0 bases and 9 bases respectively, with 15 bases between them. CDR1 and CDR2 from the germline V gene are LNHDA and SQIVND (reference sequence). This CDR3 contains 15 residues. CDR3 sequence reads: CASSIDRTAGGEQFF. CDR3 bases: TGTGCCAGTAGTATAGATCGGACTGCGGGCGGTGAGCAGTTCTTC.

CDR3 amino acids: CASSPQRVVTTDTQYF. The DNA for the CDR3 is TGTGCCAGCAGCCCCCAGCGAGTAGTGACGACAGATACGCAGTATTTT. This rearrangement joins TRBV7-9 to TRBJ2-3; D call uncertain. Per germline, CDR1 SEHNR and CDR2 FQNEAQ (reference sequence). V was pared by 5 bases and J by 3 bases, with 18 bases between. This CDR3 spans 16 amino acids.

The V and J genes are TRBV28 and TRBJ2-4, with D unclear. Trimming pared 5 bases from V and 6 bases from J, leaving 17 bases between. The CDR3 loop spans 15 amino acids. Germline loops: CDR1 MDHEN, CDR2 SYDVKM. CDR3 DNA sequence: TGTGCCAGCAGTGCATATCATTCGAGAGTAAACATTCAGTACTTC. Its translation: CASSAYHSRVNIQYF.

The CDR3 is CASKGVGNTIYF. The CDR3, as DNA: TGTGCCAGCAAAGGGGTAGGAAACACCATATATTTT. The chain links TRBV7-2 to TRBJ1-3; a possible D gene is TRBD1 (5 bases). Germline V gene sequence: CDR1 SGHTA, CDR2 FQGNSA. There are 12 residues in the CDR3. Trimming removed 7 bases from V and 4 bases from J, with 8 bases in between.